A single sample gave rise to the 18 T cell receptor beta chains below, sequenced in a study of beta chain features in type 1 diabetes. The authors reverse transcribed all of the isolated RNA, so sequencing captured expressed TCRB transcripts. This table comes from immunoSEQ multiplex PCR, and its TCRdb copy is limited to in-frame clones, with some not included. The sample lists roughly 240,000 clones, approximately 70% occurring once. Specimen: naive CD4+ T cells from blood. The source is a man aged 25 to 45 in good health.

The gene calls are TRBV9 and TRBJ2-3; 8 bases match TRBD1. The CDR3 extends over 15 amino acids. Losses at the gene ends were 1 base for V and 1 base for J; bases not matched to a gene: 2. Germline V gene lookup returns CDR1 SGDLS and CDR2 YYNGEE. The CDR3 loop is CASSVQTGGTDTQYF. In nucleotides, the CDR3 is TGTGCCAGCAGCGTACAGACAGGGGGCACAGATACGCAGTATTTT.

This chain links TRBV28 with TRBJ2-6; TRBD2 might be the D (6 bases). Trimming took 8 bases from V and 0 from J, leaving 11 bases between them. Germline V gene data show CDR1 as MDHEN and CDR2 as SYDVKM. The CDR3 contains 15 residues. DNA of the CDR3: TGTGCCAGCCTGCAGGGAGGCTCTGGGGCCAACGTCCTGACTTTC. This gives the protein CASLQGGSGANVLTF.

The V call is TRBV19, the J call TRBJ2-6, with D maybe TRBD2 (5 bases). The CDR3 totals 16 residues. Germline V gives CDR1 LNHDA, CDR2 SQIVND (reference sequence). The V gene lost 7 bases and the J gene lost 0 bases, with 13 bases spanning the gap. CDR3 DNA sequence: TGTGCCAGTACCAAGCGGAGAGACTCTGGGGCCAACGTCCTGACTTTC. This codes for CASTKRRDSGANVLTF.

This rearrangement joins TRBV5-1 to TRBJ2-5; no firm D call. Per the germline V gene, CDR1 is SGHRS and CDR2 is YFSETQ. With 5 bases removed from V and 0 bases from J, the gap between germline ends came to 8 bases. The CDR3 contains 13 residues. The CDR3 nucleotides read TGCGCCAGCAGTTCTTTGTACCAAGAGACCCAGTACTTC. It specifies CASSSLYQETQYF.

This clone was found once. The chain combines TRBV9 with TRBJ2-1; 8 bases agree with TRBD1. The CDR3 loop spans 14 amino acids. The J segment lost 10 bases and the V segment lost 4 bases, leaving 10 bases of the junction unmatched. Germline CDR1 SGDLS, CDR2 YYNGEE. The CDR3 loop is CASSLGTGPGEQFF. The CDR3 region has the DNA TGTGCCAGCAGCCTCGGGACAGGACCCGGGGAGCAGTTCTTC.

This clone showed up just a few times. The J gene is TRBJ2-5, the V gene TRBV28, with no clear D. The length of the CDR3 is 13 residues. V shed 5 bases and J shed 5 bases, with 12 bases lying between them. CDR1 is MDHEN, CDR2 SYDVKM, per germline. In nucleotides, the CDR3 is TGTGCCAGCAGTCGTCCGGGTAGGGAGACCCAGTACTTC. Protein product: CASSRPGRETQYF.

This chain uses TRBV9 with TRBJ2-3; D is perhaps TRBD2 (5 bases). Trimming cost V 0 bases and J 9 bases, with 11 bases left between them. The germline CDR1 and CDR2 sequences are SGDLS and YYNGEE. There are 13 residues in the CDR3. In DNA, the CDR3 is TGTGCCAGCAGCGTAGACCAACGGGAAACGCAGTATTTT. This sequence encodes CASSVDQRETQYF.

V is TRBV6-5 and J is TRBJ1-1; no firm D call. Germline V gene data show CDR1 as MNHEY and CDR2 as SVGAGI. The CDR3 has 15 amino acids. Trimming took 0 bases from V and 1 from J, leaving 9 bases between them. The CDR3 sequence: CASSYSLKANTEAFF. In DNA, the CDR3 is TGTGCCAGCAGTTACTCCCTGAAAGCGAACACTGAAGCTTTCTTT.

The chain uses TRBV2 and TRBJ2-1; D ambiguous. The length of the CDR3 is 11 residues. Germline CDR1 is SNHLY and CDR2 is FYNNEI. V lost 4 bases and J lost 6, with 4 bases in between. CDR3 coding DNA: TGTGCCAGCAGTGGGTCCAATGAGCAGTTCTTC. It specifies CASSGSNEQFF.

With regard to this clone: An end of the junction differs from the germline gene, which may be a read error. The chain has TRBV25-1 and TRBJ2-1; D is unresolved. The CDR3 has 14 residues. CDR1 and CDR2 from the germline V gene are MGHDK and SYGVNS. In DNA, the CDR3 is TGTGCCAGCAGTGAGAGGTTCTCCCACAATGAGCAGTTCTTC. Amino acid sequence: CASSERFSHNEQFF.

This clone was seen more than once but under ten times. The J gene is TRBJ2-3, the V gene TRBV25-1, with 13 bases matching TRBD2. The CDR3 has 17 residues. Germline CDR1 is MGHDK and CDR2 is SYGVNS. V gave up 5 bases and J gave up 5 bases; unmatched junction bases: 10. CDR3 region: CASSPHRTSGSGDTQYF. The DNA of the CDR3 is TGTGCCAGCAGTCCCCACCGGACTAGCGGGAGTGGAGATACGCAGTATTTT.

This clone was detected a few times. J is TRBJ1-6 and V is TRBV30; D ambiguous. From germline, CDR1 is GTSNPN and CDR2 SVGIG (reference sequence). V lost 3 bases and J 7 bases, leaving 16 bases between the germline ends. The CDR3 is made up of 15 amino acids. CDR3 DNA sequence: TGTGCCTGGAGCGAAGGGTTGGCAATCAATTCACCCCTCCACTTT. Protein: CAWSEGLAINSPLHF.

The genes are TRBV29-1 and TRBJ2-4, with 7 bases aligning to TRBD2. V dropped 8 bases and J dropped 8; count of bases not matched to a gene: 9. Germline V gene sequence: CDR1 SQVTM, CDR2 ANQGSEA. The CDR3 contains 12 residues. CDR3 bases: TGCAGCTTCCGCCCCGCGGGGGACATTCAGTACTTC. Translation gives CSFRPAGDIQYF. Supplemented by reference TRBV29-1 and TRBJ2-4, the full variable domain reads SAVISQKPSRDICQRGTSLTIQCQVDSQVTMMFWYRQQPGQSLTLIATANQGSEATYESGFVIDKFPISRPNLTFSTLTVSNMSPEDSSIYLCSFRPAGDIQYFGAGTRLSVL.

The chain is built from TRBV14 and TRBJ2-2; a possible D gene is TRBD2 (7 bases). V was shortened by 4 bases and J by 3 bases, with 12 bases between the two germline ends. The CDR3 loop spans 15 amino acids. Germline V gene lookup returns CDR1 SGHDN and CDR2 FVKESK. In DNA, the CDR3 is TGTGCCAGCAGCCGCGGGGGCATCGACACCGGGGAGCTGTTTTTT. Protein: CASSRGGIDTGELFF.

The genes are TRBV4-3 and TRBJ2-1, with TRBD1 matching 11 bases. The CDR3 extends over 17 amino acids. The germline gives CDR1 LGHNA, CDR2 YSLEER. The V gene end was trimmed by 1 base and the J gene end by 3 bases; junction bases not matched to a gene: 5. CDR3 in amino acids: CASSQGFGTGGYNEQFF. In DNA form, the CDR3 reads TGCGCCAGCAGCCAAGGTTTTGGGACAGGGGGCTACAATGAGCAGTTCTTC.

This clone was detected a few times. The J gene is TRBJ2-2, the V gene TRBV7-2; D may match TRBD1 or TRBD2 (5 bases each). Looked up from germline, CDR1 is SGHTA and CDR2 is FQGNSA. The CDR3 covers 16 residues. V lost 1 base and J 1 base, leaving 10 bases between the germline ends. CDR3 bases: TGTGCCAGCAGCTTAGTCGGGACGGGGAACACCGGGGAGCTGTTTTTT. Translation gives CASSLVGTGNTGELFF.

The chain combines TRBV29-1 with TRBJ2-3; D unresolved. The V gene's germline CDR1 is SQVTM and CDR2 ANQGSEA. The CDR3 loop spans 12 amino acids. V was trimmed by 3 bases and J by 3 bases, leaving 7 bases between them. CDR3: CSVERRTDTQYF. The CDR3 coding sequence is TGCAGCGTTGAGAGAAGGACAGATACGCAGTATTTT.

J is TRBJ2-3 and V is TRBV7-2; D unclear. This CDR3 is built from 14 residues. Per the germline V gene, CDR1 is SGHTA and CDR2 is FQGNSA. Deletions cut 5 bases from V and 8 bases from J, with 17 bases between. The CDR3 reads CASSPPNAIGTQYF. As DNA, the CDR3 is TGTGCCAGCAGCCCCCCAAATGCAATTGGTACGCAGTATTTT.